Listed here are 30 T cell receptor beta chains from one sample, sequenced in a study of T cell responses to AZD1222 COVID-19 vaccine. The method was immunoSEQ multiplex PCR; TCRdb's version includes in-frame clones alone and lacks a portion of them. Among 95,000 to 130,000 clones listed, around 88% were seen once. The specimen comprised peripheral blood, sampled on day 0 of AZD1222 vaccination. These receptors were collected from an adult in good health.

The rearrangement joins TRBV4-3 to TRBJ2-1; D is perhaps TRBD1 or TRBD2 (5 bases each). The CDR3 consists of 16 residues. V shed 1 base and J shed 7 bases, with 17 bases lying between them. Germline CDR1 is LGHNA and CDR2 is YSLEER. CDR3 in amino acids: CASSQVQAGSYNEQFF. DNA of the CDR3: TGCGCCAGCAGCCAAGTTCAGGCAGGGAGCTATAATGAGCAGTTCTTC.

This chain connects TRBV9 to TRBJ2-6; D ambiguous. The CDR3 runs to 13 residues. Germline V CDR1 and CDR2: SGDLS, YYNGEE. The V and J ends lost 3 bases and 0 bases respectively, with 1 base between them. The CDR3: CASSDSGANVLTF. The CDR3 DNA follows: TGTGCCAGCAGCGACTCTGGGGCCAACGTCCTGACTTTC.

J is TRBJ1-3 and V is TRBV27; unclear D gene. This CDR3 is built from 11 residues. V lost 6 bases, J lost 2 bases, and 2 bases lay in between. Germline V gene lookup returns CDR1 MNHEY and CDR2 SMNVEV (reference sequence). The CDR3 protein is CASRTGNTIYF. DNA for the CDR3: TGTGCCAGCAGAACTGGAAACACCATATATTTT.

V and J are TRBV6-2 or TRBV6-3 and TRBJ1-2; the match to TRBD1 covers 7 bases. The length of the CDR3 is 12 residues. CDR1 MNHEY and CDR2 SVGEGT come from the germline V gene. Losses at the gene ends were 4 bases for V and 8 bases for J; bases not matched to a gene: 4. The CDR3, as DNA: TGTGCCAGCAGTTTGCAGGGGGAAGGCTACACCTTC. Its translation is CASSLQGEGYTF.

The V gene is TRBV5-4, the J gene TRBJ2-7; D ambiguous. V lost 0 bases to trimming and J lost 2 bases, with 9 bases between them. CDR3 length: 14 residues. CDR1 SGHNT and CDR2 YYREEE come from the germline V gene (reference sequence). The CDR3 loop reads CASSLDGVAYEQYF. The CDR3 nucleotides read TGTGCCAGCAGCTTGGATGGGGTTGCCTACGAGCAGTACTTC.

V gene TRBV5-1 combines with J gene TRBJ1-4; 10 nucleotides match TRBD1. CDR1 and CDR2 from the germline V gene are SGHRS and YFSETQ. Losses at the gene ends were 4 bases for V and 7 bases for J; bases not matched to a gene: 7. This CDR3 comprises 15 residues. CDR3 DNA sequence: TGCGCCAGCAGCCGCGAGACAGGGGGCGTTGAAAAACTGTTTTTT. Translation gives CASSRETGGVEKLFF.

A few counts support this clone. V usage is TRBV6-5 and J usage is TRBJ1-2, with D tentatively TRBD1 (5 bases). Germline V gene lookup returns CDR1 MNHEY and CDR2 SVGAGI. The CDR3 contains 13 residues. The germline V and J ends were trimmed by 5 bases and 4 bases, with 11 bases remaining between them. Written as DNA, the CDR3 is TGTGCCAGCAGTCCGACAAGGGGCTATGGCTACACCTTC. It is translated as CASSPTRGYGYTF.

The chain is built from TRBV6-2 or TRBV6-3 and TRBJ1-2; D is perhaps TRBD1 (6 bases). CDR1 and CDR2 from the germline V gene are MNHEY and SVGEGT. The CDR3 length is 12 residues. The V and J ends lost 4 bases and 11 bases respectively, with 14 bases between them. The CDR3 DNA sequence: TGTGCCAGCAGTTCCCCGACAGGAGTTTACACCTTC. This gives the protein CASSSPTGVYTF.

The chain couples TRBV19 to TRBJ2-1; TRBD2 aligns across 9 bases. The CDR3 consists of 15 residues. Per the germline V gene, CDR1 is LNHDA and CDR2 is SQIVND (reference sequence). The junction had 7 bases not matched to a gene; V was cut back by 4 bases and J by 6 bases. The CDR3 loop reads CASSTREGASNEQFF. The CDR3 DNA is TGTGCCAGTAGTACGCGGGAGGGCGCTTCCAATGAGCAGTTCTTC.

The chain uses TRBV30 and TRBJ1-4; D remains ambiguous. This CDR3 has 14 residues. Deletions cut 1 base from V and 0 bases from J, with 6 bases between. In germline, CDR1 is GTSNPN, CDR2 SVGIG (reference sequence). CDR3 nucleotide sequence: TGTGCCTGGAGTGGGGCAGCAACTAATGAAAAACTGTTTTTT. As protein: CAWSGAATNEKLFF.

V and J are TRBV3-1 (or the pseudogene TRBV3-2) and TRBJ2-5; 7 bases are shared with TRBD1. V trimming: 2 bases; J trimming: 1 base; junction bases outside the gene matches: 4. Germline values: CDR1 LGHDT, CDR2 YNNKEL (reference sequence). This CDR3 has 15 residues. DNA for the CDR3: TGTGCCAGCAGCCAATACAGGGGTCGCCAAGAGACCCAGTACTTC. It yields the protein CASSQYRGRQETQYF.

J is TRBJ1-3 and V is TRBV5-4, with D possibly TRBD1 on 5 matching bases. The germline V gene has CDR1 SGHNT and CDR2 YYREEE (reference sequence). This CDR3 is 13 amino acids long. The V gene lost 2 bases and the J gene lost 3 bases, with 6 bases spanning the gap. Here the CDR3 DNA reads TGTGCCAGCAGCTTCGGGGGTGGAAACACCATATATTTT. Residues: CASSFGGGNTIYF. The full variable domain, rest sourced from reference TRBV5-4 and TRBJ1-3, is ETGVTQSPTHLIKTRGQQVTLRCSSQSGHNTVSWYQQALGQGPQFIFQYYREEENGRGNFPPRFSGLQFPNYSSELNVNALELDDSALYLCASSFGGGNTIYFGEGSWLTVV.

CDR3 in amino acids: CASSLTPTATGELFF. Written as DNA, the CDR3 is TGCGCCAGCAGCTTAACACCAACCGCTACCGGGGAGCTGTTTTTT. The chain couples TRBV5-1 to TRBJ2-2; no definite D call. CDR1 and CDR2 (germline): SGHRS, YFSETQ. V was cut by 2 bases and J by 5 bases, with 13 bases left in between. The CDR3 totals 15 residues.

CDR3 region: CASSTQVGTEAFF. For the CDR3, the DNA is TGTGCCAGCAGCACCCAAGTAGGGACTGAAGCTTTCTTT. The gene calls are TRBV7-3 and TRBJ1-1; D unresolved. The CDR3 is 13 residues long. Germline V gene lookup returns CDR1 SGHTA and CDR2 FQGTGA. Trimming removed 5 bases at V and 5 bases at J, with 12 bases between.

About this clone itself: The sample contains more than one DNA sequence encoding this CDR3. The V call is TRBV5-1, the J call TRBJ1-5, with D possibly matching TRBD1 (6 bases). Trimming removed 0 bases at V and 5 bases at J, with 9 bases between. In germline, CDR1 is SGHRS, CDR2 YFSETQ. The CDR3 runs 14 residues. CDR3 amino acids: CASSLGGRDQPQHF. DNA of the CDR3: TGCGCCAGCAGCTTGGGGGGGCGCGATCAGCCCCAGCATTTT.

V gene TRBV19 combines with J gene TRBJ1-2, with TRBD1 matching over 10 bases. Per germline, CDR1 LNHDA and CDR2 SQIVND (reference sequence). This CDR3 has 15 residues. With V trimmed by 5 bases and J by 6 bases, 9 bases remained unmatched. The CDR3 bases are TGTGCCAGTAGTGCAAACCGGGACAGGGGTCATGGCTACACCTTC. It is translated as CASSANRDRGHGYTF.

The chain has TRBV7-2 and TRBJ2-7; weak D call: TRBD2 (7 bases). V lost 0 bases and J 5 bases, leaving 11 bases between the germline ends. The CDR3 has 14 amino acids. Germline V gives CDR1 SGHTA, CDR2 FQGNSA. The CDR3 nucleotides are TGTGCCAGCAGCTTAGCCCGGGGGGCGAACGAGCAGTACTTC. Residues: CASSLARGANEQYF.

The genes are TRBV7-2 and TRBJ2-7; the D is unclear. V was shortened by 2 bases and J by 0 bases, with 8 bases between the two germline ends. Germline V gene data show CDR1 as SGHTA and CDR2 as FQGNSA. This CDR3 comprises 14 residues. CDR3 protein: CASSLQTHSYEQYF. In DNA form, the CDR3 reads TGTGCCAGCAGCTTACAGACGCACTCCTACGAGCAGTACTTC.

This clone was picked up a small number of times. The genes are TRBV6-8 and TRBJ1-2, with no clear D. The V end lost 0 bases, the J end lost 4 bases, and 18 bases lay between the germline ends. CDR3 length equals 17 residues. Germline CDR1 MNHGY, CDR2 SAAAGT. CDR3 amino acids: CASSYSVSGSSTYGYTF. In nucleotides, the CDR3 is TGTGCCAGCAGTTACTCGGTATCCGGCTCCAGCACCTATGGCTACACCTTC.

This rearrangement joins TRBV14 to TRBJ2-3; 8 bases are a match to TRBD2. The CDR3 has 15 amino acids. The germline CDR1 and CDR2 sequences are SGHDN and FVKESK. J lost 3 bases, V lost 4 bases, and 6 bases had no gene match. The CDR3 region is CASSPRASGTDTQYF. CDR3 DNA sequence: TGTGCCAGCAGCCCCAGGGCTAGCGGGACAGATACGCAGTATTTT.

The count of this clone is one. V usage is TRBV6-2 or TRBV6-3 and J usage is TRBJ2-5; 8 bases map to TRBD2. Germline trimming cut 2 bases from V and 1 base from J; bases unmatched to any gene: 6. This CDR3 spans 16 amino acids. From germline, CDR1 is MNHEY and CDR2 SVGEGT. CDR3 region: CASSYVREAPQETQYF. The CDR3 coding sequence is TGTGCCAGCAGTTACGTGCGGGAGGCCCCCCAAGAGACCCAGTACTTC.

This sequence joins TRBV25-1 and TRBJ2-7; no firm D call. CDR3 size: 12 residues. The germline V gene encodes CDR1 MGHDK and CDR2 SYGVNS. The ends were cut back, 3 bases at V and 6 bases at J, with 9 bases in the middle. DNA of the CDR3: TGTGCCAGCAGTGACTGGGTACGCGAGCAGTACTTC. Translated: CASSDWVREQYF.

This chain connects TRBV7-3 to TRBJ2-2; TRBD2 matches 10 bases. CDR1 and CDR2 from the germline V gene are SGHTA and FQGTGA. Trimming removed 6 bases from V and 0 bases from J; junction bases left unmatched: 1. This CDR3 is 15 amino acids long. For the CDR3, the DNA is TGTGCCAGCAGAGCGGGAGGGCCGAACACCGGGGAGCTGTTTTTT. Its protein is CASRAGGPNTGELFF. The complete variable domain, with remaining parts taken from reference TRBV7-3 and TRBJ2-2, reads GAGVSQTPSNKVTEKGKYVELRCDPISGHTALYWYRQSLGQGPEFLIYFQGTGAADDSGLPNDRFFAVRPEGSVSTLKIQRTERGDSAVYLCASRAGGPNTGELFFGEGSRLTVL.

In this sample, this clone turned up once. The V call is TRBV12-3 or TRBV12-4, the J call TRBJ1-2; D is uncertain. The CDR3 totals 13 residues. Trimming left V 6 bases short and J 4 bases short, with 12 bases between. CDR3 amino acids: CASSQDLLYGYTF. The CDR3 coding sequence is TGTGCCAGCAGCCAGGACCTCCTCTATGGCTACACCTTC.

Written as DNA, the CDR3 is TGTGCCAGTAGTATCCAGGGGGCAAGGGAAAAACTGTTTTTT. Its translation: CASSIQGAREKLFF. This rearrangement joins TRBV19 to TRBJ1-4, with 8 positions matching TRBD1. Per the germline V gene, CDR1 is LNHDA and CDR2 is SQIVND (reference sequence). This CDR3 has 14 residues. The V gene end was trimmed by 3 bases and the J gene end by 8 bases; junction bases not matched to a gene: 5.

The genes are TRBV29-1 and TRBJ2-2; the match to TRBD2 covers 9 bases. The CDR3 loop spans 15 amino acids. With 4 bases clipped from V and 2 bases from J, the junction kept 5 bases outside the gene matches. The germline V gene encodes CDR1 SQVTM and CDR2 ANQGSEA. The DNA of the CDR3 is TGCAGCGTTGCGTTTCTAGCGGGAAACACCGGGGAGCTGTTTTTT. As protein: CSVAFLAGNTGELFF.

Comments on this clone: One end of the junction fails to match germline, which may point to a read error. The chain links TRBV12-3 or TRBV12-4 to TRBJ1-2; TRBD1 is a possible D gene (6 bases). This CDR3 is built from 12 residues. CDR3 DNA: TGTGCCAGCAGTTTGGCGAACAGGGAAACCTTCTTC. Translating gives CASSLANRETFF.

The rearrangement links TRBV18 to TRBJ2-7, with D uncertain. The CDR3 has 17 amino acids. Per the germline V gene, CDR1 is KGHSH and CDR2 is LQKENI. V gave up 1 base and J gave up 4 bases, with 20 bases separating them. This chain's CDR3 is CASSPLSPAGTPYEQYF. The CDR3 DNA sequence: TGTGCCAGCTCACCACTGAGCCCTGCAGGAACACCTTACGAGCAGTACTTC.

There are many counts of this clone. This sequence joins TRBV27 and TRBJ1-4; D gene ambiguous. V dropped 8 bases and J dropped 6 bases, with 7 bases sitting between them. CDR3 size: 11 residues. The germline gives CDR1 MNHEY, CDR2 SMNVEV (reference sequence). CDR3 residues: CASPPDEKLFF. The CDR3 bases are TGTGCCAGCCCACCGGATGAAAAACTGTTTTTT.

The chain combines TRBV5-1 with TRBJ1-1, with TRBD1 identical over 10 bases. Looked up from germline, CDR1 is SGHRS and CDR2 is YFSETQ. The CDR3 runs 14 residues. Trimming cost V 2 bases and J 6 bases; bases outside gene matches: 4. In DNA, the CDR3 is TGCGCCAGCAGCTTTAGACAGGGGGCGGCTGAAGCTTTCTTT. Protein product: CASSFRQGAAEAFF.